Listed here are 30 T cell receptor beta chains from one sample, sequenced in a study of cytomegalovirus exposure and HLA in healthy donors. The PCR was carried out with 60 Vbeta primers and 13 Jbeta primers. Sequencing was performed with immunoSEQ multiplex PCR; in TCRdb, only in-frame clones are kept and a portion is missing. The table lists approximately 170,000 clones, 70% of them singletons. Sequencing was done on a sample of PBMCs. The receptors derive from a man aged 18 to 29 in good health and CMV-seropositive.

V and J are TRBV5-1 and TRBJ1-1; 12 bases are shared with TRBD1. The V and J ends lost 7 bases and 5 bases, in that order; junction bases with no gene match: 6. The CDR3 is 14 amino acids. Germline loops: CDR1 SGHRS, CDR2 YFSETQ. CDR3 sequence (DNA): TGCGCCAGCGCACCGGGACAGGGGGCTACTGAAGCTTTCTTT. It translates to CASAPGQGATEAFF.

The chain has TRBV6-1 and TRBJ1-1; D perhaps matches TRBD1 (5 bases). Germline values: CDR1 MNHNS, CDR2 SASEGT. V was shortened by 1 base and J by 4 bases, with 13 bases between the two germline ends. CDR3 size: 15 residues. CDR3 amino acids: CASSEDGGVGTEAFF. The CDR3, as DNA: TGTGCCAGCAGTGAAGATGGAGGGGTTGGCACTGAAGCTTTCTTT.

The rearrangement links TRBV27 to TRBJ1-4, with D uncertain. V lost 2 bases to trimming and J lost 11 bases, with 12 bases between them. This CDR3 spans 13 amino acids. Germline V gene data show CDR1 as MNHEY and CDR2 as SMNVEV (reference sequence). The DNA of the CDR3 is TGTGCCAGCAGTTTACGCGGGCGGGATAAACTGTTTTTT. This gives the protein CASSLRGRDKLFF.

The chain has TRBV6-5 and TRBJ2-6; no clear D. Deletions cut 8 bases from V and 3 bases from J, with 8 bases between. CDR1 MNHEY and CDR2 SVGAGI come from the germline V gene. The CDR3 runs 13 residues. CDR3 in DNA: TGTGCCAGCGCCCCAGGTGGGGCCAACGTCCTGACTTTC. It codes for CASAPGGANVLTF.

This CDR3 is CASSFNSLTGDSGNTIYF. CDR3 sequence (DNA): TGTGCCAGCAGTTTCAACTCACTTACAGGTGACTCTGGAAACACCATATATTTT. The chain joins TRBV28 to TRBJ1-3, with D possibly TRBD1 on 5 matching bases. Germline CDR1 MDHEN, CDR2 SYDVKM. V dropped 3 bases and J dropped 0 bases, with 18 bases sitting between them. The CDR3 length is 18 residues.

This chain connects TRBV5-1 to TRBJ2-2; no clear D. CDR1 and CDR2 (germline): SGHRS, YFSETQ. Deletions cut 0 bases from V and 7 bases from J, with 4 bases between. This CDR3 is 12 amino acids long. CDR3 DNA: TGCGCCAGCAGCTTGGGTCGCGGGGAGCTGTTTTTT. It codes for CASSLGRGELFF.

This chain links TRBV4-1 with TRBJ1-2; 7 bases are shared with TRBD1. Unmatched junction bases numbered 21, after V lost 1 base and J lost 4 bases. CDR3 length: 20 residues. Germline V gene sequence: CDR1 MGHRA, CDR2 YSYEKL. The CDR3 spells CASSQAHPFGFTGEPYGYTF. The CDR3 bases are TGCGCCAGCAGCCAAGCGCACCCCTTCGGGTTTACAGGGGAACCCTATGGCTACACCTTC.

This clone was picked up a small number of times. The V and J genes are TRBV7-9 and TRBJ2-3; 7 bases are a match to TRBD2. The J segment lost 0 bases and the V segment lost 5 bases, leaving 5 bases of the junction unmatched. This CDR3 is built from 15 residues. Germline CDR1 and CDR2: SEHNR and FQNEAQ (reference sequence). This CDR3 reads CASSREAGSTDTQYF. CDR3 DNA: TGTGCCAGCAGCCGTGAAGCGGGAAGCACAGATACGCAGTATTTT.

CDR3 in amino acids: CASSQDRTGEQFF. CDR3 DNA sequence: TGTGCCAGCAGCCAAGATCGAACAGGTGAGCAGTTCTTC. The chain uses TRBV4-2 and TRBJ2-1; D may be TRBD1 (5 bases). The V end was cut by 0 bases, the J end by 9 bases, with 9 bases between. Germline V gene sequence: CDR1 LGHNA, CDR2 YNFKEQ. The CDR3 consists of 13 residues.

This clone was observed a single time. The chain links TRBV23-1 to TRBJ2-7, with TRBD1 matching over 11 bases. TRBV23-1 is annotated as an ORF whose role is uncertain. CDR3 size: 15 residues. V trimming: 6 bases; J trimming: 1 base; junction bases outside the gene matches: 5. CDR3 sequence (DNA): TGCGCCAGCAGCGTGGGGACAGGGGGATCCTACGAGCAGTACGTC. It codes for CASSVGTGGSYEQYV.

This sequence joins TRBV11-3 and TRBJ1-1; D is perhaps TRBD1 (6 bases). Trimming pared 3 bases from V and 10 bases from J, leaving 21 bases between. The CDR3 is made up of 15 amino acids. The germline gives CDR1 SGHNT, CDR2 YENEEA. The CDR3 coding sequence is TGTGCCAGCAGCTTGCAACAGGGTATCAAGAGTGGAGCTTTCTTT. Protein sequence: CASSLQQGIKSGAFF.

This clone was recorded a few times. The chain carries TRBV30 and TRBJ1-4; D gene ambiguous. This CDR3 is built from 15 residues. Trimming removed 1 base from V and 5 bases from J, with 14 bases in between. Germline V lookup: CDR1 GTSNPN, CDR2 SVGIG (reference sequence). CDR3 amino acids: CAWSAPLFENEKLFF. The CDR3, as DNA: TGTGCCTGGAGTGCCCCTTTATTTGAGAATGAAAAACTGTTTTTT.

The chain carries TRBV5-8 and TRBJ1-5; D unclear. Trimming cost V 1 base and J 4 bases, with 3 bases left between them. This CDR3 comprises 12 residues. Germline CDR1 and CDR2: SGHTS and YDEGEE. CDR3: CASSLSNQPQHF. CDR3 DNA sequence: TGTGCCAGCAGCTTGTCTAATCAGCCCCAGCATTTT.

The rearrangement joins TRBV2 to TRBJ1-5; 8 bases agree with TRBD1. CDR1 is SNHLY, CDR2 FYNNEI, per germline. V was pared by 6 bases and J by 4 bases, with 5 bases of the junction left unmatched. This CDR3 region has 14 residues. CDR3 region: CASRGQGRNQPQHF. In nucleotides, the CDR3 is TGTGCCAGCAGAGGACAGGGCCGAAATCAGCCCCAGCATTTT.

The chain uses TRBV28 and TRBJ2-3; no firm D call. Germline V CDR1 and CDR2: MDHEN, SYDVKM. V lost 5 bases to trimming and J lost 6 bases, with 6 bases between them. The CDR3 contains 11 residues. The CDR3 region has the DNA TGTGCCAGCAGTACGGTGGATACGCAGTATTTT. This encodes CASSTVDTQYF.

The chain recombines TRBV18 with TRBJ1-1, with 8 positions matching TRBD1. Trimming took 2 bases from V and 8 from J; bases not matched to a gene: 10. Per the germline V gene, CDR1 is KGHSH and CDR2 is LQKENI. The CDR3 extends over 15 amino acids. Written as DNA, the CDR3 is TGTGCCAGCTCACCAGACAGGGGAGACGTAATGGAAGCTTTCTTT. Translation: CASSPDRGDVMEAFF.

This chain joins TRBV5-1 and TRBJ2-3; TRBD2 might be the D (5 bases). V was trimmed by 4 bases and J by 6 bases, leaving 15 bases between them. The CDR3 length is 14 residues. CDR1 SGHRS and CDR2 YFSETQ come from the germline V gene. This CDR3 reads CASSVGSPDDTQYF. The CDR3 coding sequence is TGCGCCAGCAGCGTGGGGAGCCCCGACGATACGCAGTATTTT.

The V gene is TRBV7-2, the J gene TRBJ2-3, with 7 bases lining up with TRBD2. CDR3 length: 15 residues. Germline V CDR1 and CDR2: SGHTA, FQGNSA. The V and J ends lost 5 bases and 2 bases, in that order; junction bases with no gene match: 7. The CDR3 region has the DNA TGTGCCAGCAGCCCCGGACTAGGGAACACAGATACGCAGTATTTT. Protein: CASSPGLGNTDTQYF.

This clone was detected only a few times. The V gene is TRBV19, the J gene TRBJ2-5; 9 positions agree with TRBD1. CDR1 LNHDA and CDR2 SQIVND come from the germline V gene (reference sequence). V lost 6 bases to trimming and J lost 2 bases; unmatched junction nucleotides: 7. This CDR3 region has 15 residues. The CDR3 reads CASSQDRGRQETQYF. In nucleotides, the CDR3 is TGTGCCAGTAGCCAGGACAGGGGCCGACAAGAGACCCAGTACTTC.

The chain links TRBV11-3 to TRBJ1-1; TRBD1 aligns across 8 bases. Germline V gene sequence: CDR1 SGHNT, CDR2 YENEEA. The junction had 5 bases not matched to a gene; V was cut back by 5 bases and J by 0 bases. This CDR3 is 15 amino acids long. The CDR3 loop is CASSPGQGLNTEAFF. The CDR3 DNA reads as TGTGCCAGCAGCCCTGGACAGGGACTGAACACTGAAGCTTTCTTT.

Many counts were recorded for this clone. The DNA of the CDR3 is TGTGCCACCACATACCGGGGGGCGGATCAGCCCCAGCATTTT. As protein: CATTYRGADQPQHF. J is TRBJ1-5 and V is TRBV6-1; D possibly corresponds to TRBD1 (6 bases). Germline-derived CDR1 and CDR2 are MNHNS and SASEGT. V was shortened by 10 bases and J by 5 bases, with 18 bases between the two germline ends. CDR3 length: 14 residues.

J is TRBJ2-1 and V is TRBV10-3, with 12 bases aligning to TRBD1. After removal of 10 bases from V and 10 bases from J, the junction contained 11 bases not matched to a gene. Germline CDR1 and CDR2: ENHRY and SYGVKD. This CDR3 spans 14 amino acids. CDR3 sequence (DNA): TGTGCCAATTCCGGGACAGGGGGCGAGCAGGAGCAGTTCTTC. It specifies CANSGTGGEQEQFF.

The chain has TRBV27 and TRBJ1-1; TRBD1 is a possible D gene (6 bases). The germline V and J ends were trimmed by 5 bases and 4 bases, with 14 bases remaining between them. Germline CDR1 is MNHEY and CDR2 is SMNVEV (reference sequence). The CDR3 is 14 residues long. The CDR3: CASSALTGSTEAFF. DNA of the CDR3: TGTGCCAGCAGTGCGTTGACAGGATCCACTGAAGCTTTCTTT.

Only one count was recorded for this clone. V is TRBV4-1 and J is TRBJ1-2, with TRBD1 identical over 7 bases. CDR1 is MGHRA, CDR2 YSYEKL, per germline. With V trimmed by 0 bases and J by 8 bases, 15 bases remained unmatched. This CDR3 comprises 17 residues. The CDR3 here is CASSQERGYGDRVGYTF. The CDR3 nucleotides read TGCGCCAGCAGCCAAGAGAGGGGATATGGAGACAGGGTCGGCTACACCTTC.

The chain couples TRBV5-5 to TRBJ2-1, with D unresolved. The CDR3 spans 13 residues. The germline V and J ends were trimmed by 0 bases and 4 bases, with 5 bases remaining between them. CDR1 and CDR2 from the germline V gene are SGHKS and YYEKEE (reference sequence). The CDR3 sequence is CASSLGDYNEQFF. The CDR3, as DNA: TGTGCCAGCAGCTTGGGAGATTACAATGAGCAGTTCTTC.

This sequence joins TRBV5-6 and TRBJ2-5; maybe TRBD1 (5 bases). The V end was cut by 4 bases, the J end by 2 bases, with 18 bases between. This CDR3 contains 16 residues. The germline V gene has CDR1 SGHDT and CDR2 YYEEEE. CDR3 in DNA: TGTGCCAGCAGCGGCAGGGTTACGACCGGACAAGAGACCCAGTACTTC. The encoded protein is CASSGRVTTGQETQYF.

V and J are TRBV6-4 and TRBJ2-5; 9 bases fit TRBD2. The J segment lost 3 bases and the V segment lost 2 bases, leaving 13 bases of the junction unmatched. The CDR3 contains 18 residues. CDR1 MRHNA and CDR2 SNTAGT come from the germline V gene. Here the CDR3 reads CASSDLRLAEASKETQYF. The CDR3 region has the DNA TGTGCCAGCAGTGACCTTCGACTAGCGGAGGCCTCTAAAGAGACCCAGTACTTC.

This clone came up a few times. The chain joins TRBV11-3 to TRBJ2-7; no firm D call. The length of the CDR3 is 12 residues. CDR1 and CDR2 (germline): SGHNT, YENEEA. The V end was cut by 2 bases, the J end by 6 bases, with 8 bases between. DNA of the CDR3: TGTGCCAGCAGCTTAATGGGCTCCGAGCAGTACGTC. As protein: CASSLMGSEQYV.

Remarks on this clone: The identical CDR3 is also encoded by other nucleotide sequences in the sample. V gene TRBV6-5 combines with J gene TRBJ1-1; D might be TRBD1 (6 bases). Germline V CDR1 and CDR2: MNHEY, SVGAGI. CDR3 size: 12 residues. V was cut by 5 bases and J by 3 bases, with 7 bases left in between. The CDR3 DNA sequence: TGTGCCAGCAGTACAGGGTACACTGAAGCTTTCTTT. Its protein product is CASSTGYTEAFF.

The rearrangement uses TRBV7-8 and TRBJ2-5, with 10 bases lining up with TRBD1. The CDR3 extends over 16 amino acids. After removal of 4 bases from V and 4 bases from J, the junction contained 9 bases not matched to a gene. Germline assignment: CDR1 SGHVS and CDR2 FQNEAQ. The DNA for the CDR3 is TGTGCCAGCAGCTCCTTCAGGGACAGGGGAGGAGAGACCCAGTACTTC. Translation: CASSSFRDRGGETQYF.